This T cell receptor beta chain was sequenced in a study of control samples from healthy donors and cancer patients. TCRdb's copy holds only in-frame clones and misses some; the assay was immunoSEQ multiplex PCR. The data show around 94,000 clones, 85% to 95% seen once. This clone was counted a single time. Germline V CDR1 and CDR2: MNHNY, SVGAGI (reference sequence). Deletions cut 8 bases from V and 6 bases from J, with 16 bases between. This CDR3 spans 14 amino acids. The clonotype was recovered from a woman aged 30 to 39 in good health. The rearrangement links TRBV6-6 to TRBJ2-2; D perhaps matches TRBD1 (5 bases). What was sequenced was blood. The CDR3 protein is CASSNEQGPGELFF. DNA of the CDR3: TGTGCCAGCTCCAACGAGCAGGGCCCCGGGGAGCTGTTTTTT.